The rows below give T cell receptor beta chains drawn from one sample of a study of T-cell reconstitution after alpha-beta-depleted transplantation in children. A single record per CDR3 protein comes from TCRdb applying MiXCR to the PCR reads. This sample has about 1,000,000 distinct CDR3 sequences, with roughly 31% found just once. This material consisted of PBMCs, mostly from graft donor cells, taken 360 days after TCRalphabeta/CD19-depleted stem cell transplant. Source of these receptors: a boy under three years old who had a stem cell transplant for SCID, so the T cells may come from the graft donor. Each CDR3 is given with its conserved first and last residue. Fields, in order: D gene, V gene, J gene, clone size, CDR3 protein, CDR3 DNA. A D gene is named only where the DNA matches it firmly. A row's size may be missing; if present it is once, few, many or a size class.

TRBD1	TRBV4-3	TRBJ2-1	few	CASSQRRDRAEQFF	TGCGCCAGCAGCCAACGCCGGGACAGGGCCGAGCAGTTCTTC
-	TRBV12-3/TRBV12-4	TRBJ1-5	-	CASSLARGVSNQPQHF	TGTGCCAGCAGTTTAGCGCGGGGGGTTAGCAATCAGCCCCAGCATTTT
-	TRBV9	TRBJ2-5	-	CASSVDRTPRETQYF	TGTGCCAGCAGCGTAGATCGGACTCCAAGGGAGACCCAGTACTTC
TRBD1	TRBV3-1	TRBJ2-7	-	CASSQGDRHSYEQYF	TGTGCCAGCAGCCAAGGGGACAGACACTCCTACGAGCAGTACTTC
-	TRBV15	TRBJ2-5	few	CATSRDGETQYF	TGTGCCACCAGCAGAGATGGTGAGACCCAGTACTTC
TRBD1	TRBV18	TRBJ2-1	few	CASSHRQGGDEQFF	TGTGCCAGCTCACACCGACAGGGGGGCGATGAGCAGTTCTTC
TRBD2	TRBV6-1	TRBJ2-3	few	CASSGLAVTDTQYF	TGTGCCAGCTCGGGACTAGCGGTCACAGATACGCAGTATTTT
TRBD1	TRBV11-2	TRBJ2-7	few	CASSSRWTGMASYEQYF	TGTGCCAGCAGCTCCAGATGGACAGGGATGGCGTCCTACGAGCAGTACTTC
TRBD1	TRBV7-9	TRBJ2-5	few	CASSGDRALIQETQYF	TGTGCCAGCAGCGGTGACAGGGCCCTCATTCAAGAGACCCAGTACTTC
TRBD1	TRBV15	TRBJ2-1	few	CATSRTGQTYNEQFF	TGTGCCACCAGCAGAACGGGACAGACCTACAATGAGCAGTTCTTC
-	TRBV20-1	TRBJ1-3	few	CSASVRDTIYF	TGCAGTGCTAGTGTGAGGGACACCATATATTTT
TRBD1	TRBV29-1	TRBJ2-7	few	CSVRQGRAYEQYF	TGCAGCGTGAGACAGGGTCGGGCCTACGAGCAGTACTTC
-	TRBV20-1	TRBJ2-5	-	CSARELAETQYF	TGCAGTGCTAGAGAGCTAGCTGAGACCCAGTACTTC
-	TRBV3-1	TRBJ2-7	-	CATHGQGIEQYF	TGTGCCACCCATGGGCAGGGCATCGAGCAGTACTTC
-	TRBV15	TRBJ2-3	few	CATSRDRASPDTQYF	TGTGCCACCAGCAGAGATCGGGCTAGCCCAGATACGCAGTATTTT
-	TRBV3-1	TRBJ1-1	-	CASSHGKGSFNTEAFF	TGTGCCAGCAGCCATGGGAAAGGGAGCTTTAACACTGAAGCTTTCTTT
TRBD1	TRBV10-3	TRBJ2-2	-	CAISGGTGGLSGELFF	TGTGCCATCAGTGGAGGGACAGGGGGCTTGTCCGGGGAGCTGTTTTTT
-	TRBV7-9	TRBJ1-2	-	CASSLLGEELLYGYTF	TGTGCCAGCAGCTTATTGGGGGAAGAGTTACTCTATGGCTACACCTTC
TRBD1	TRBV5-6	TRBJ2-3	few	CASSLRQGLRDTQYF	TGTGCCAGCAGCTTGAGACAGGGCCTCAGGGATACGCAGTATTTT
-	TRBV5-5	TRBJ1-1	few	CASSLLPGSGMNTEAFF	TGTGCCAGCAGCTTGCTTCCAGGGAGCGGGATGAACACTGAAGCTTTCTTT
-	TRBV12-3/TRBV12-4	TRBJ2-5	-	CASSLGTGTLQETQYF	TGTGCCAGCAGTTTAGGTACTGGGACGTTACAAGAGACCCAGTACTTC
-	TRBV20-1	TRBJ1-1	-	CSARDRGRASLNTEAFF	TGCAGTGCTAGAGATCGTGGGAGGGCCTCCCTGAACACTGAAGCTTTCTTT
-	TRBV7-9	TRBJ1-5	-	CASSRGVQPQHF	TGTGCCAGCAGCCGGGGGGTTCAGCCCCAGCATTTT
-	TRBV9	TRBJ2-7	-	CASSVGDWGGSAYEQYF	TGTGCCAGCAGCGTAGGTGATTGGGGCGGATCAGCCTACGAGCAGTACTTC
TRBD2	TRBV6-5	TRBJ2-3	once	CASSYSPFGREHTQYF	TGTGCCAGCAGTTACTCCCCCTTCGGGCGGGAGCATACGCAGTATTTT
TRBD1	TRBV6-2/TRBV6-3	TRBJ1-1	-	CASARTGFAEAFF	TGTGCCAGCGCGCGGACAGGGTTCGCTGAAGCTTTCTTT
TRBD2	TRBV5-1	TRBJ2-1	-	CASSLAAGYIYNEQFF	TGCGCCAGCAGCTTGGCAGCGGGGTATATCTACAATGAGCAGTTCTTC
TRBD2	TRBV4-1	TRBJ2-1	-	CASSQERLAGVVEQFF	TGCGCCAGCAGCCAAGAACGACTAGCGGGGGTGGTCGAGCAGTTCTTC
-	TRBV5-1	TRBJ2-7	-	CASSLDIPPGLTTYEQYF	TGCGCCAGCAGCTTGGACATTCCCCCAGGACTGACAACCTACGAGCAGTACTTC
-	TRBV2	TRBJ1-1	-	CATPKGWTEAFF	TGTGCCACCCCGAAAGGGTGGACTGAAGCTTTCTTT
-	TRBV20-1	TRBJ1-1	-	CSARMATPGTTEAFF	TGCAGTGCTAGAATGGCGACCCCGGGGACCACTGAAGCTTTCTTT
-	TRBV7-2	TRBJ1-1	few	CASSLERQGRTEAFF	TGTGCCAGCAGCTTAGAACGGCAGGGTAGGACTGAAGCTTTCTTT
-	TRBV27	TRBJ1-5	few	CASRFTGLSSNQPQHF	TGTGCCAGCAGGTTTACAGGGTTAAGTAGCAATCAGCCCCAGCATTTT
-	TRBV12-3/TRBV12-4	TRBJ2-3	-	CASSLAVPTDTQYF	TGTGCCAGCAGTTTAGCGGTTCCTACAGATACGCAGTATTTT
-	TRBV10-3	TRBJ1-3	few	CAISQGSSGNTIYF	TGTGCCATCAGTCAGGGCTCCTCTGGAAACACCATATATTTT
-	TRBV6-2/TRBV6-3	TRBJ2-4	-	CASSYNRKNIQYF	TGTGCCAGCAGTTACAACAGAAAAAACATTCAGTACTTC
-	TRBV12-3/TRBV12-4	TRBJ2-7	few	CASSPPPAAGSYEQYF	TGTGCCAGCAGTCCTCCCCCAGCGGCGGGCTCCTACGAGCAGTACTTC
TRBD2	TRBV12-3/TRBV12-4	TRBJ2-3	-	CASSSQLAGGPPHTDTQYF	TGTGCCAGCAGTTCCCAACTAGCGGGGGGGCCCCCGCACACAGATACGCAGTATTTT
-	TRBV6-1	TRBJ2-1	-	CASSSVEVSYNEQFF	TGTGCCAGCAGCTCAGTTGAAGTCTCCTACAATGAGCAGTTCTTC
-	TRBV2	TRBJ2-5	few	CASSSPPGGGDQETQYF	TGTGCCAGCAGTTCACCGCCGGGCGGAGGTGACCAAGAGACCCAGTACTTC
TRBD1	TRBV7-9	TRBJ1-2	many	CASTPSQGGNYGYTF	TGTGCCAGCACCCCGTCACAGGGGGGAAACTATGGCTACACCTTC
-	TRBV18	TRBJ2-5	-	CASSFQRLQETQYF	TGTGCCAGCTCATTCCAAAGACTACAAGAGACCCAGTACTTC
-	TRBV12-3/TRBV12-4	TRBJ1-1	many	CASSLSVIEAFF	TGTGCCAGCAGTTTAAGCGTAATTGAAGCTTTCTTT
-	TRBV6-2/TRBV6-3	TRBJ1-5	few	CASSPQGMKNQPQHF	TGTGCCAGCAGTCCACAGGGTATGAAGAATCAGCCCCAGCATTTT
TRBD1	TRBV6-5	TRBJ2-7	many	CASRPERQGLSYEQYF	TGTGCCAGCAGACCCGAAAGACAGGGCCTCTCCTACGAGCAGTACTTC
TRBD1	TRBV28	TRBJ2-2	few	CASTSRTGGNTGELFF	TGTGCCAGCACATCCAGGACAGGGGGGAACACCGGGGAGCTGTTTTTT
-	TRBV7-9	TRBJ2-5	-	CASSADEGETQYF	TGTGCCAGCAGCGCAGATGAAGGGGAGACCCAGTACTTC
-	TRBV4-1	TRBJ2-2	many	CASSQEPVPNTGELFF	TGCGCCAGCAGCCAAGAGCCGGTACCGAACACCGGGGAGCTGTTTTTT